A selection of T cell receptor beta chains follows, all from one sample in a study of blood T cell repertoires in COVID-19. Produced via immunoSEQ multiplex PCR; TCRdb's table is partial and in-frame only. Of roughly 110,000 clones listed, 75% to 95% are singletons. Sequencing used peripheral blood. The receptors here all came from a woman under 40 with acute or convalescent COVID-19. The conserved cysteine and the conserved F or W are not part of the CDR3 here. The order of the fields is CDR3 protein, V gene, D gene. The D gene is left open where the match is weak.

CDR3aa: ASSYPGDGGFLETDTQY; v_gene: TRBV6-8; d_gene: TRBD2
CDR3aa: ASSQWGLGEAF; v_gene: TRBV4-3; d_gene: NA
CDR3aa: ASSLSSGISYNEQF; v_gene: TRBV28; d_gene: TRBD2
CDR3aa: ASSVGGTGSGPQH; v_gene: TRBV9; d_gene: TRBD1
CDR3aa: ASSSGHAYNYGYT; v_gene: TRBV11-2; d_gene: NA
CDR3aa: ASSRGAGGNQPQH; v_gene: TRBV9; d_gene: NA
CDR3aa: ASRGAGGDWSEKLF; v_gene: TRBV5-1; d_gene: TRBD1
CDR3aa: ASSRDRGLSTDTQY; v_gene: TRBV11-3; d_gene: TRBD1
CDR3aa: ASSLARGSYNEQF; v_gene: TRBV5-1; d_gene: NA
CDR3aa: ASSQLADIYEQY; v_gene: TRBV6-5; d_gene: TRBD2
CDR3aa: ASSYEGTNYGYT; v_gene: TRBV6-2/TRBV6-3; d_gene: NA
CDR3aa: ASSQTILQGGKNIQY; v_gene: TRBV4-1; d_gene: TRBD1
CDR3aa: ASSLASGRPGEQY; v_gene: TRBV7-2; d_gene: NA
CDR3aa: AWRGWAGELPGYT; v_gene: TRBV30; d_gene: NA
CDR3aa: ASSQASTIY; v_gene: TRBV4-1; d_gene: NA
CDR3aa: ASSLEASGPTYEQY; v_gene: TRBV7-2; d_gene: TRBD2
CDR3aa: ASSPTTGIGTEAF; v_gene: TRBV18; d_gene: TRBD1
CDR3aa: SVEADSRDT; v_gene: TRBV29-1; d_gene: NA
CDR3aa: ASSLVSLGGNYEQY; v_gene: TRBV7-2; d_gene: TRBD2
CDR3aa: ASSPNPGGKQY; v_gene: TRBV11-2; d_gene: TRBD2
CDR3aa: ASRTGGLSNSPLH; v_gene: TRBV6-5; d_gene: TRBD1
CDR3aa: ASREQGPNEQY; v_gene: TRBV28; d_gene: NA
CDR3aa: ASSRGNSNQPQH; v_gene: TRBV3-1/TRBV3-2; d_gene: NA
CDR3aa: ASRGGVSTDTQY; v_gene: TRBV5-1; d_gene: NA
CDR3aa: ASSTDSYGYT; v_gene: TRBV14; d_gene: NA
CDR3aa: ASSPRGTGQPPQH; v_gene: TRBV2; d_gene: TRBD1
CDR3aa: ASSILARETQY; v_gene: TRBV19; d_gene: NA
CDR3aa: ASGQVNNEKLF; v_gene: TRBV19; d_gene: TRBD1
CDR3aa: ASRPRGPKGEQY; v_gene: TRBV5-4; d_gene: TRBD1
CDR3aa: AVQGASGFNEQF; v_gene: TRBV6-5; d_gene: TRBD2
CDR3aa: ASSFIGGINNEQF; v_gene: TRBV27; d_gene: NA
CDR3aa: ASSWWGQGSEQF; v_gene: TRBV11-2; d_gene: NA
CDR3aa: ASSQESQGISYEQY; v_gene: TRBV4-1; d_gene: NA
CDR3aa: ASSSSTISYEQY; v_gene: TRBV7-9; d_gene: NA
CDR3aa: ASSNLAVQPQH; v_gene: TRBV28; d_gene: NA
CDR3aa: ASSSRTSGRGHTQY; v_gene: TRBV7-8; d_gene: TRBD2
CDR3aa: ASSPRTSGVNEQF; v_gene: TRBV3-1/TRBV3-2; d_gene: TRBD2
CDR3aa: ASSESRRVNTEAF; v_gene: TRBV10-1; d_gene: NA
CDR3aa: ASSLGIGRGQPQH; v_gene: TRBV7-2; d_gene: NA
CDR3aa: ASSDRGYRMNLPYEQY; v_gene: TRBV10-2; d_gene: NA
CDR3aa: ASSRTGEGGYT; v_gene: TRBV4-3; d_gene: TRBD1
CDR3aa: ASSSLAGALVEQF; v_gene: TRBV14; d_gene: TRBD2
CDR3aa: ASSYQGAVGYT; v_gene: TRBV6-2/TRBV6-3; d_gene: TRBD1
CDR3aa: ASSRGENNQPQH; v_gene: TRBV9; d_gene: NA
CDR3aa: AGQSTYNEQF; v_gene: TRBV11-2; d_gene: NA
CDR3aa: SAQVAGDEF; v_gene: TRBV20-1; d_gene: TRBD2